These 20 T cell receptor beta chains came from one sample sequenced in a study of cytomegalovirus exposure and HLA in healthy donors (dated by TCRdb to between 2016 and 2019). The library was built by means of the immunoSEQ multiplex PCR assay. For the multiplex PCR, a mixture combining 60 forward primers for TCR Vbeta segments and 13 reverse primers for TCR Jbeta segments was used. This immuneACCESS table, as held by TCRdb, lists in-frame sequences with V and J called but not all clones. Of the missing ones, under half trace to an unresolved V gene in checked studies; the others have no known cause. Within this sample are approximately 200,000 clones, with under 80% of them counted one time only. Clones ranked in the top ten supply under 5% of the sample. Sequencing input: PBMCs. Every receptor here comes from a man younger than 40 in good health and CMV-seropositive.

This clone was observed a few times. The chain is built from TRBV11-3 and TRBJ2-1, with D uncertain. The CDR3 loop spans 14 amino acids. The germline V and J ends were trimmed by 5 bases and 0 bases, with 8 bases remaining between them. Germline CDR1 SGHNT, CDR2 YENEEA. The CDR3 sequence is CASSPTFSYNEQFF. The CDR3 nucleotides read TGTGCCAGCAGCCCGACTTTCTCCTACAATGAGCAGTTCTTC.

This rearrangement joins TRBV9 to TRBJ2-1; 13 bases are a match to TRBD2. CDR1 and CDR2 (germline): SGDLS, YYNGEE. The ends lost 4 bases at V and 12 bases at J; junction bases unmatched: 13. The CDR3 is 16 amino acids. CDR3 bases: TGTGCCAGCAGCCCCCACCCCACTAGCGGGAGGGGGGGGCAGTTCTTC. The encoded protein is CASSPHPTSGRGGQFF.

The chain uses TRBV9 and TRBJ2-1; 11 nucleotides agree with TRBD2. The germline gives CDR1 SGDLS, CDR2 YYNGEE. This CDR3 region has 14 residues. J gave up 6 bases and V 6 bases, and 5 bases lay outside the gene matches. The CDR3 nucleotides are TGTGCCAGCAATCGACTAGCGGGAACCAATGAGCAGTTCTTC. This gives the protein CASNRLAGTNEQFF.

This chain connects TRBV15 to TRBJ2-5; D unresolved. The DNA end lines up better with TRBJ2-7; the J call may be wrong. Per germline, CDR1 LNHNV and CDR2 YYDKDF (reference sequence). The CDR3 runs to 14 residues. CDR3 sequence (DNA): TGTGCCACCAGCAGAGAGCGCGACTCCTACGAGCAGTACTTC. This gives the protein CATSRERDSYEQYF.

V gene TRBV6-1 combines with J gene TRBJ2-7, with a weak D call TRBD2 (5 bases). The CDR3 totals 14 residues. Germline V gene lookup returns CDR1 MNHNS and CDR2 SASEGT. V was shortened by 6 bases and J by 3 bases, with 15 bases between the two germline ends. CDR3 coding DNA: TGTGCCAGCAGGATAGAGGGCGGCATCTACGAGCAGTACTTC. It encodes CASRIEGGIYEQYF.

The chain carries TRBV18 and TRBJ1-3; D call uncertain. V shed 2 bases and J shed 0 bases, with 8 bases lying between them. Germline CDR1 KGHSH, CDR2 LQKENI. The CDR3 consists of 15 residues. This CDR3 reads CASSPKSDSGNTIYF. The CDR3 region has the DNA TGTGCCAGCTCACCAAAATCAGACTCTGGAAACACCATATATTTT.

This chain joins TRBV7-8 and TRBJ1-4, with D perhaps matching TRBD1 (5 bases). V gave up 5 bases and J gave up 0 bases, with 13 bases separating them. This CDR3 has 16 residues. In germline, CDR1 is SGHVS, CDR2 FQNEAQ. CDR3 nucleotide sequence: TGTGCCAGCAGCCTAACAGGTCCCGCAACTAATGAAAAACTGTTTTTT. Translated: CASSLTGPATNEKLFF. Full variable domain (rest looked up from reference TRBV7-8 and TRBJ1-4): GAGVSQSPRYKVAKRGQDVALRCDPISGHVSLFWYQQALGQGPEFLTYFQNEAQLDKSGLPSDRFFAERPEGSVSTLKIQRTQQEDSAVYLCASSLTGPATNEKLFFGSGTQLSVL.

This chain connects TRBV5-1 to TRBJ1-6; D is perhaps TRBD1 (6 bases). The V gene's germline CDR1 is SGHRS and CDR2 YFSETQ. This CDR3 has 13 amino acids. The ends were cut back, 4 bases at V and 8 bases at J, with 10 bases in the middle. CDR3 in DNA: TGCGCCAGCAGCAAGGACAGTTATTCACCCCTCCACTTT. This codes for CASSKDSYSPLHF.

This chain uses TRBV7-2 with TRBJ2-5, with 8 positions matching TRBD2. This CDR3 region has 15 residues. Germline CDR1 SGHTA, CDR2 FQGNSA. V was pared by 5 bases and J by 2 bases, with 7 bases of the junction left unmatched. The CDR3 sequence: CASSRSGGGQETQYF. DNA of the CDR3: TGTGCCAGCAGCCGCTCCGGGGGGGGACAAGAGACCCAGTACTTC.

This clone has just one count. V usage is TRBV18 and J usage is TRBJ1-5; 8 bases are a match to TRBD1. The CDR3 loop spans 14 amino acids. V was pared by 6 bases and J by 3 bases, with 4 bases of the junction left unmatched. The germline gives CDR1 KGHSH, CDR2 LQKENI. The CDR3, as DNA: TGTGCCAGCTCGTCGACAGGGGTCAATCAGCCCCAGCATTTT. Translating gives CASSSTGVNQPQHF.

Points on this clone: The junction departs from germline at one end; a sequencing error may be responsible. The gene calls are TRBV4-3 and TRBJ2-5; D gene unclear. The CDR3 spans 13 residues. Germline V gene sequence: CDR1 LGHNA, CDR2 YSLEER. The CDR3 region is CASSLREREAQYF. CDR3 bases: TGCGCCAGCAGCCTAAGAGAACGAGAGGCCCAGTACTTC.

V gene TRBV5-1 combines with J gene TRBJ2-1; 10 bases are a match to TRBD2. J gave up 0 bases and V 2 bases, and 8 bases lay outside the gene matches. Germline V gene lookup returns CDR1 SGHRS and CDR2 YFSETQ. The length of the CDR3 is 18 residues. CDR3 coding DNA: TGCGCCAGCAGCTTTTTTTGGACTAGCGGCAGCTCCTACAATGAGCAGTTCTTC. It yields the protein CASSFFWTSGSSYNEQFF.

This clone was observed a single time. The chain recombines TRBV7-3 with TRBJ2-3; weak D call: TRBD2 (6 bases). Between the trimmed V and J ends, which lost 2 bases and 10 bases, there was a span of 10 bases. CDR1 is SGHTA, CDR2 FQGTGA, per germline. This CDR3 region has 12 residues. The CDR3 nucleotides are TGTGCCAGCAGCTTAGGGGAGGATGCGCAGTATTTT. As protein: CASSLGEDAQYF.

This clone has more than one count but fewer than ten. The chain employs TRBV5-1 and TRBJ1-1; 9 positions agree with TRBD1. The CDR3 is 15 residues long. Germline V gene sequence: CDR1 SGHRS, CDR2 YFSETQ. With V trimmed by 3 bases and J by 4 bases, 7 bases remained unmatched. The chain's CDR3 is CASSSTGGSGTEAFF. The CDR3 DNA reads as TGCGCCAGCAGCTCGACAGGGGGTTCGGGCACTGAAGCTTTCTTT.

This clone was recorded once. The junction does not match germline at one end; this may be a read error. This sequence joins TRBV5-4 and TRBJ1-3, with D hard to call. CDR3 length: 16 amino acids. The germline V gene encodes CDR1 SGHNT and CDR2 YYREEE (reference sequence). CDR3 DNA: TGCGCCAGCAGCCAAGACCCGAAGGGAGCCGGAAACACCATATATTTT. This encodes CASSQDPKGAGNTIYF.

This rearrangement joins TRBV5-1 to TRBJ2-3; 7 bases line up with TRBD2. CDR3 length equals 16 residues. Unmatched junction bases numbered 10, after V lost 4 bases and J lost 2 bases. The germline CDR1 and CDR2 sequences are SGHRS and YFSETQ. CDR3 DNA sequence: TGCGCCAGCAGCCCAAAGGGACTACCTCTCACAGATACGCAGTATTTT. Translated: CASSPKGLPLTDTQYF.

As to this clone: An end of the junction differs from the germline gene, which may be a read error. The chain carries TRBV7-7 and TRBJ2-5, with TRBD1 as a possible D gene (6 bases). This CDR3 has 13 residues. CDR1 SSHAT and CDR2 FNYEAQ come from the germline V gene (reference sequence). The CDR3 DNA sequence: TGTGCTAGCAGCCAGGGGAACCAAGAGACCCAGTACTTC. Translating gives CASSQGNQETQYF.

The rearrangement joins TRBV9 to TRBJ1-1, with TRBD1 matching 11 bases. The CDR3 runs 15 residues. CDR1 is SGDLS and CDR2 is YYNGEE in the germline V gene. The V and J ends lost 4 bases and 4 bases, in that order; junction bases with no gene match: 6. The CDR3 DNA reads as TGTGCCAGCAGCTTAAGGACAGGGGGCGTCACTGAAGCTTTCTTT. It specifies CASSLRTGGVTEAFF.

The chain carries TRBV4-3 and TRBJ2-7; TRBD2 aligns across 10 bases. V gave up 0 bases and J gave up 5 bases; unmatched junction bases: 13. This CDR3 is 18 amino acids long. Germline assignment: CDR1 LGHNA and CDR2 YSLEER. CDR3: CASSQDLIGTSGTHEQYF. The CDR3 DNA follows: TGCGCCAGCAGCCAAGATCTCATTGGAACTAGCGGGACTCACGAGCAGTACTTC.

The CDR3 region is CASSKRALRGETQYF. CDR3 nucleotides: TGTGCCAGCAGCAAACGGGCCCTTCGAGGGGAGACCCAGTACTTC. This rearrangement joins TRBV7-2 to TRBJ2-5, with D possibly matching TRBD2 (5 bases). The CDR3 loop spans 15 amino acids. CDR1 and CDR2 from the germline V gene are SGHTA and FQGNSA. V lost 5 bases to trimming and J lost 5 bases, with 18 bases between them. The variable domain in full, completed from reference TRBV7-2 and TRBJ2-5, reads GAGVSQSPSNKVTEKGKDVELRCDPISGHTALYWYRQSLGQGLEFLIYFQGNSAPDKSGLPSDRFSAERTGGSVSTLTIQRTQQEDSAVYLCASSKRALRGETQYFGPGTRLLVL.